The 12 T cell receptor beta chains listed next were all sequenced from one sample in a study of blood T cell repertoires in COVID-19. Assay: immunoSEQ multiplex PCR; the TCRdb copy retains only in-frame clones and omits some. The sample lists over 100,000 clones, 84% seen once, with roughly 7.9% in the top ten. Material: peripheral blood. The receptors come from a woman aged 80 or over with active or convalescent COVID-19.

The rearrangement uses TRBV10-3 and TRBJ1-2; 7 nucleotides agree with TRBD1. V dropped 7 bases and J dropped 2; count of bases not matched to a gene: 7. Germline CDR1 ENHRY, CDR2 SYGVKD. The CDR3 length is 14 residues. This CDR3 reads CAINRLGGNYGYTF. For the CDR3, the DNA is TGTGCCATCAACCGGCTAGGGGGCAACTATGGCTACACCTTC.

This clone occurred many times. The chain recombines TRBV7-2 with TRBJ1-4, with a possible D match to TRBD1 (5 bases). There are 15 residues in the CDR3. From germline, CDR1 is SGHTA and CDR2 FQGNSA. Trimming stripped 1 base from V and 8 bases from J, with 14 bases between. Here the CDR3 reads CASSLEAPGKEKLFF. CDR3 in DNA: TGTGCCAGCAGCTTAGAGGCCCCAGGGAAGGAAAAACTGTTTTTT.

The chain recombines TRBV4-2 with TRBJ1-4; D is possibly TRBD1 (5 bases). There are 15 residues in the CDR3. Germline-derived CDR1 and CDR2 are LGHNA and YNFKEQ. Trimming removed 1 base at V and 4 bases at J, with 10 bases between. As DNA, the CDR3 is TGTGCCAGCAGCCAAGGGGCGGGGGTTAATGAAAAACTGTTTTTT. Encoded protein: CASSQGAGVNEKLFF.

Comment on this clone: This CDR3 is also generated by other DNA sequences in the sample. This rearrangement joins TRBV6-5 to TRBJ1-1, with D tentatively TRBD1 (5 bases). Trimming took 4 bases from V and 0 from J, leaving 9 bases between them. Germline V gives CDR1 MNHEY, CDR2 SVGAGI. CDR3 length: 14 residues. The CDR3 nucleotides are TGTGCCAGCAGTTGGGGGACTTTGAACACTGAAGCTTTCTTT. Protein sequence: CASSWGTLNTEAFF.

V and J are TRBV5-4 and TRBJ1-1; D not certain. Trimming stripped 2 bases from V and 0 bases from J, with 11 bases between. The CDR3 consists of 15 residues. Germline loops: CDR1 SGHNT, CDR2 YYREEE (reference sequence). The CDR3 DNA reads TGTGCCAGCAGCTTCCCGACAAGCATGAACACTGAAGCTTTCTTT. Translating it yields CASSFPTSMNTEAFF.

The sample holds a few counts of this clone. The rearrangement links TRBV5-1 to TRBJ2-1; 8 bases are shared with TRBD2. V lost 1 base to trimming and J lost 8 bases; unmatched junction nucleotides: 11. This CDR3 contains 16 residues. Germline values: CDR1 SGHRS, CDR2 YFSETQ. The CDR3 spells CASSLPSPREVDEQFF. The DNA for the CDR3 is TGCGCCAGCAGCTTGCCCTCTCCGCGGGAGGTCGATGAGCAGTTCTTC. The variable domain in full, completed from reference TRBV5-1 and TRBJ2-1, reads KAGVTQTPRYLIKTRGQQVTLSCSPISGHRSVSWYQQTPGQGLQFLFEYFSETQRNKGNFPGRFSGRQFSNSRSEMNVSTLELGDSALYLCASSLPSPREVDEQFFGPGTRLTVL.

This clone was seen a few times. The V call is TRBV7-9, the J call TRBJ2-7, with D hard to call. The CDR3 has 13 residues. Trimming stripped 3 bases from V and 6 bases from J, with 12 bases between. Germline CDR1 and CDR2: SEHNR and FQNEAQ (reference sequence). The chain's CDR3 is CASSLPIDSEQYF. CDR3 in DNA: TGTGCCAGCAGCTTGCCCATTGACTCCGAGCAGTACTTC.

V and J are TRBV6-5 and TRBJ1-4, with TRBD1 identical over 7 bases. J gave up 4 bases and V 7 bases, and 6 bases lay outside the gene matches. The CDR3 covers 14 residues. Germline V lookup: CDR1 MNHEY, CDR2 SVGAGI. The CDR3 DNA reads TGTGCCAGCACCCGGGACAGCCTTAATGAAAAACTGTTTTTT. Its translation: CASTRDSLNEKLFF.

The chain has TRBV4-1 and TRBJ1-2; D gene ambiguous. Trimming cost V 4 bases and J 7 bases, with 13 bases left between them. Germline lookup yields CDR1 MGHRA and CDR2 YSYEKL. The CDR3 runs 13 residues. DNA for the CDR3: TGCGCCAGCAGCCCTTCCCCCAGCGGTGGCTACACCTTC. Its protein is CASSPSPSGGYTF.

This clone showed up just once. The CDR3 DNA reads as TGTGCCAGCAGCCTGCTGAGGGAGCAGTACTTC. Protein sequence: CASSLLREQYF. The chain combines TRBV2 with TRBJ2-7; D is uncertain. The V end was cut by 6 bases, the J end by 7 bases, with 10 bases between. The CDR3 is 11 residues long. CDR1 and CDR2 (germline): SNHLY, FYNNEI.

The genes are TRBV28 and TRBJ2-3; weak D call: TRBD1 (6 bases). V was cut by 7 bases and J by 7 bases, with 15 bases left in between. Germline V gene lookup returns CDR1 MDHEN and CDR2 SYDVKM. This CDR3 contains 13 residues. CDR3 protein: CASTSGALNTQYF. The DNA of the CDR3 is TGTGCCAGCACCTCAGGGGCGTTGAATACGCAGTATTTT.

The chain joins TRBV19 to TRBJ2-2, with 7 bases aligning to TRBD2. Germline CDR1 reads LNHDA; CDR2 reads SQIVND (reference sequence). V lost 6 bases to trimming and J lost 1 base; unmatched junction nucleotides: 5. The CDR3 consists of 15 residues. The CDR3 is CASRAGTKNTGELFF. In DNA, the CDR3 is TGTGCCAGTAGGGCCGGGACTAAGAACACCGGGGAGCTGTTTTTT.